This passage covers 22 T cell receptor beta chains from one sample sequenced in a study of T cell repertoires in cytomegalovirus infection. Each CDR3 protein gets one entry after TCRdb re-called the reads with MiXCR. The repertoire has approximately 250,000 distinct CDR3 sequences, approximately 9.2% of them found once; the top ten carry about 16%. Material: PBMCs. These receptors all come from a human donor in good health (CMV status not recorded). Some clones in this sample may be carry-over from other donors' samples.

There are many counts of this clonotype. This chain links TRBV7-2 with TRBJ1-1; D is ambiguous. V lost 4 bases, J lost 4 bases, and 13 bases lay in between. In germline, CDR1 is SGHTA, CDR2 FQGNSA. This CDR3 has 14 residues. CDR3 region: CASSSGGPLTEAFF. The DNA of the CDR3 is TGTGCCAGCAGCTCGGGCGGGCCGCTCACTGAAGCTTTCTTT. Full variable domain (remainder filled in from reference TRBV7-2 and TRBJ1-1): GAGVSQSPSNKVTEKGKDVELRCDPISGHTALYWYRQSLGQGLEFLIYFQGNSAPDKSGLPSDRFSAERTGGSVSTLTIQRTQQEDSAVYLCASSSGGPLTEAFFGQGTRLTVV.

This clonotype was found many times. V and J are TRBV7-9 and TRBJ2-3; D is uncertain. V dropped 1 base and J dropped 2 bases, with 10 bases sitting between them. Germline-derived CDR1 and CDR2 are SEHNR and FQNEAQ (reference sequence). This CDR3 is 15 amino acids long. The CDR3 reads CASSLGATPTDTQYF. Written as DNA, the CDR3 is TGTGCCAGCAGCTTAGGGGCCACCCCCACAGATACGCAGTATTTT.

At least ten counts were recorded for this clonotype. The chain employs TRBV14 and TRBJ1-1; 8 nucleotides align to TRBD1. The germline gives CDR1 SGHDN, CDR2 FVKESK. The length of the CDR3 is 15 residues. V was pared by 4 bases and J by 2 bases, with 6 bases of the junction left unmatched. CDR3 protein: CASSLRTGRNTEAFF. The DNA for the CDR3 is TGTGCCAGCAGCCTCCGGACAGGGAGAAACACTGAAGCTTTCTTT.

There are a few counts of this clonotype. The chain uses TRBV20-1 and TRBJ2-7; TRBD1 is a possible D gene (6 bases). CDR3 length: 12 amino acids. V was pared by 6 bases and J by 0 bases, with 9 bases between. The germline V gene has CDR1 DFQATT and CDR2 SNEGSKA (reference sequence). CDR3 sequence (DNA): TGCAGTGCACAGGGCGGCTCCTACGAGCAGTACTTC. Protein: CSAQGGSYEQYF.

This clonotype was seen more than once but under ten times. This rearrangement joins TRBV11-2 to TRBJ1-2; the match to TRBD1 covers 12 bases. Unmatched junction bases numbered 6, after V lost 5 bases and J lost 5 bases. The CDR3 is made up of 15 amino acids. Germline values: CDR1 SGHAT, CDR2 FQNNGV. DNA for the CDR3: TGTGCCAGCAGCGAAGGGACAGGGGGCCTATATGGCTACACCTTC. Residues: CASSEGTGGLYGYTF.

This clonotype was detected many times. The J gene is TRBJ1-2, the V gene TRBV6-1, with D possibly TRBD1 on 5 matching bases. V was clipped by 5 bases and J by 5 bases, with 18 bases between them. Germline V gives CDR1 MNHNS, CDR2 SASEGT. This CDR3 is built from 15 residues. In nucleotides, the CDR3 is TGTGCCAGCAGTCCGACAGCGACTGGGGGATATGGCTACACCTTC. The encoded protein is CASSPTATGGYGYTF.

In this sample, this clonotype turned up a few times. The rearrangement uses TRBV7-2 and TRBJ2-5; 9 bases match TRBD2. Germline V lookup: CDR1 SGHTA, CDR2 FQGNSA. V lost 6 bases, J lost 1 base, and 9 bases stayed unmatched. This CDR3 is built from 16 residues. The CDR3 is CASSLAGPTPQETQYF. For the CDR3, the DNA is TGTGCCAGCAGTCTAGCGGGACCTACTCCCCAAGAGACCCAGTACTTC.

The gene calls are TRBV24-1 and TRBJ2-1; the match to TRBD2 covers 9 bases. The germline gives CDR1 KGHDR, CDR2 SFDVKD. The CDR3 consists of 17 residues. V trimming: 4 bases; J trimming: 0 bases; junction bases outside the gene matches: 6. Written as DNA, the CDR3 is TGTGCCACCAGTGACTGGACTAGCGCGAGCTCCTACAATGAGCAGTTCTTC. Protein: CATSDWTSASSYNEQFF.

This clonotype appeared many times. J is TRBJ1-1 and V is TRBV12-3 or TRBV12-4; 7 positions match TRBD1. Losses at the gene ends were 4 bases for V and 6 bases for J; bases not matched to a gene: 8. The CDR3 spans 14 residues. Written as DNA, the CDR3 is TGTGCCAGCAGTTCAGACAGGGATAGATCTGAAGCTTTCTTT. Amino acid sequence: CASSSDRDRSEAFF.

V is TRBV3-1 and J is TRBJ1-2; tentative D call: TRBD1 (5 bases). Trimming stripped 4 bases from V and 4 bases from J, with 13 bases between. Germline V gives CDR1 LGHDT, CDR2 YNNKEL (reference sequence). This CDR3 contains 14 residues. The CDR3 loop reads CASSLKWQGYGYTF. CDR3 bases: TGTGCCAGCAGCCTAAAGTGGCAGGGCTATGGCTACACCTTC. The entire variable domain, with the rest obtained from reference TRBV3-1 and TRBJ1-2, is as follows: DTAVSQTPKYLVTQMGNDKSIKCEQNLGHDTMYWYKQDSKKFLKIMFSYNNKELIINETVPNRFSPKSPDKAHLNLHINSLELGDSAVYFCASSLKWQGYGYTFGSGTRLTVV.

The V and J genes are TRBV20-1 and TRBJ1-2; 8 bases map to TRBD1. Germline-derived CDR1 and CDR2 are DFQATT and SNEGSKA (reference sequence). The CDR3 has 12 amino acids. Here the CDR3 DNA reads TGCAGCCCGGGACAGGCCTTATATGGCTACACCTTC. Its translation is CSPGQALYGYTF.

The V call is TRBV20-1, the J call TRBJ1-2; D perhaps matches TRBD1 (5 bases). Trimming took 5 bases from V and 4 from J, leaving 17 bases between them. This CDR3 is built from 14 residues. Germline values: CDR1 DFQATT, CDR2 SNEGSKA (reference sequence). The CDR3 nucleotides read TGCAGTGCTGCTACTTCGGGGCGCGGCTATGGCTACACCTTC. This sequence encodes CSAATSGRGYGYTF.

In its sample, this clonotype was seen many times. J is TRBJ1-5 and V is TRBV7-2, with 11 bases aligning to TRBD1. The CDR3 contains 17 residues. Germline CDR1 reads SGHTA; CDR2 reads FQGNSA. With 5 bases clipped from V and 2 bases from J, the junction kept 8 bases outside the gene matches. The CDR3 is CASSPVRGQGGNQPQHF. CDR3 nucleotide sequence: TGTGCCAGCAGCCCCGTAAGGGGACAGGGGGGCAATCAGCCCCAGCATTTT.

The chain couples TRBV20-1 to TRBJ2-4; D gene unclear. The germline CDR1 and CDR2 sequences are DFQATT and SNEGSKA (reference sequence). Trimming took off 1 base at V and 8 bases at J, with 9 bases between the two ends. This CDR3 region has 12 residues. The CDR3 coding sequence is TGCAGTGCTAGAGCCCCGAGGTACATTCAGTACTTC. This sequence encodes CSARAPRYIQYF.

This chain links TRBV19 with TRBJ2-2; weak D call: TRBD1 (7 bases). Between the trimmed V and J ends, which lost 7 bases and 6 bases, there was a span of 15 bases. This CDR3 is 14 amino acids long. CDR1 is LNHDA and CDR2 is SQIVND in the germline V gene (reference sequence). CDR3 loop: CASTLDREAGELFF. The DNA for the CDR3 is TGTGCCAGTACTTTAGACAGGGAGGCCGGGGAGCTGTTTTTT.

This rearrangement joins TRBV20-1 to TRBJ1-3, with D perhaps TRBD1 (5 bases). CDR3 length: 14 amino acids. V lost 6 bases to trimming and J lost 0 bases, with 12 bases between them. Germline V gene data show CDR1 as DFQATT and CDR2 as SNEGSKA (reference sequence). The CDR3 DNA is TGCAGTGCAGGGGCCCGGGGCTCTGGAAACACCATATATTTT. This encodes CSAGARGSGNTIYF.

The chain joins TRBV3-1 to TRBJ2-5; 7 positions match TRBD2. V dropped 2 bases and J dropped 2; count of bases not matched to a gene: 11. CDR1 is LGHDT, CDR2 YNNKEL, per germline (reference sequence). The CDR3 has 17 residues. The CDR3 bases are TGTGCCAGCAGCCAATTCCACCTACTAGCGACTCAAGAGACCCAGTACTTC. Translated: CASSQFHLLATQETQYF.

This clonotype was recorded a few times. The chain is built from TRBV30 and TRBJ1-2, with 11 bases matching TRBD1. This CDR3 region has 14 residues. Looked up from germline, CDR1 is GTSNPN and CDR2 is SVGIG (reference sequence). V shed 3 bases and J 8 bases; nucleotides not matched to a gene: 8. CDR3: CAWRSDRGPGGYTF. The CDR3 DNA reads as TGTGCCTGGAGGTCGGACAGGGGGCCTGGCGGCTACACCTTC. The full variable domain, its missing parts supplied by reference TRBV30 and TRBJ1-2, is SQTIHQWPATLVQPVGSPLSLECTVEGTSNPNLYWYRQAAGRGLQLLFYSVGIGQISSEVPQNLSASRPQDRQFILSSKKLLLSDSGFYLCAWRSDRGPGGYTFGSGTRLTVV.

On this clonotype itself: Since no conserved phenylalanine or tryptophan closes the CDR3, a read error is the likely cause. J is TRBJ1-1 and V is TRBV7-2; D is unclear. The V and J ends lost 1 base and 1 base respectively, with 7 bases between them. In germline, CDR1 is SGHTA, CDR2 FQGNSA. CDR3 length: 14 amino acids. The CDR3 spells CASSLGTENTEAFS. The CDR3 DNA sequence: TGTGCCAGCAGCTTAGGAACAGAGAACACTGAAGCTTTCTCT.

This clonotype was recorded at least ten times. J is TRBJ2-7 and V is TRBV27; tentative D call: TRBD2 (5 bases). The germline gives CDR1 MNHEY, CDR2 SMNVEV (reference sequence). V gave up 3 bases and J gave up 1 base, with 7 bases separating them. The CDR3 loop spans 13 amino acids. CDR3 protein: CASSFGRSYEQYF. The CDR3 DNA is TGTGCCAGCAGTTTTGGGAGATCCTACGAGCAGTACTTC.

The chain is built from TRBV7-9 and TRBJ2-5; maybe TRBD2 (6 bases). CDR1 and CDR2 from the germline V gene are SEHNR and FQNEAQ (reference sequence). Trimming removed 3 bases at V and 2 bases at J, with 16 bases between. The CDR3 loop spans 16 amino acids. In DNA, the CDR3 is TGTGCCAGCAGCTTTAGTACTAGCCTGTCTCAAGAGACCCAGTACTTC. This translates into CASSFSTSLSQETQYF.

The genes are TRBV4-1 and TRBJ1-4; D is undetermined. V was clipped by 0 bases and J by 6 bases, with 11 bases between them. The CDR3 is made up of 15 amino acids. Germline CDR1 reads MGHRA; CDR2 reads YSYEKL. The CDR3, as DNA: TGCGCCAGCAGCCAAGATGTAACATTTTATGAAAAACTGTTTTTT. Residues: CASSQDVTFYEKLFF.